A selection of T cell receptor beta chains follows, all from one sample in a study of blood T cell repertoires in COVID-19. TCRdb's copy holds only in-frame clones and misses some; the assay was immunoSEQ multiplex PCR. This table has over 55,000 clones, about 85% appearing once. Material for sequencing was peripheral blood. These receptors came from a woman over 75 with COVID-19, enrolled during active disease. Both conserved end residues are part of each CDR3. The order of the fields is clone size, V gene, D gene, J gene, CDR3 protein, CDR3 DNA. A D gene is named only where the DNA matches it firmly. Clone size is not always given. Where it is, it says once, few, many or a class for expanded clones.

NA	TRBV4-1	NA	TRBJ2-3	CASSPAGVTDTQYF	TGCGCCAGCAGCCCGGCGGGTGTGACAGATACGCAGTATTTT
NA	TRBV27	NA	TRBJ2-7	CASSSRYYEQYF	TGTGCCAGCAGCTCCCGTTACTACGAGCAGTACTTC
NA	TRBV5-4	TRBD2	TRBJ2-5	CASSLSGAKETQYF	TGTGCCAGCAGCCTTAGCGGGGCAAAAGAGACCCAGTACTTC
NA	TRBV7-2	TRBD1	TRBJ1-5	CASSLERAQGAGQPQHF	TGTGCCAGCAGCTTAGAGAGAGCTCAGGGGGCAGGGCAGCCCCAGCATTTT
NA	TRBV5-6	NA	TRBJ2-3	CASSFREAQYF	TGTGCCAGCAGCTTCAGGGAAGCGCAGTATTTT
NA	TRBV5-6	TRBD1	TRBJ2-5	CASSLGDRVRETQYF	TGTGCCAGCAGCTTGGGGGACAGGGTTCGGGAGACCCAGTACTTC
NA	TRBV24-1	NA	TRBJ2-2	CATSDPDRGTGELFF	TGTGCCACCAGTGATCCGGACAGAGGGACCGGGGAGCTGTTTTTT
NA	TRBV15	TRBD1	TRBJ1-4	CATSRGGQGEKLFF	TGTGCCACCAGCAGAGGAGGACAGGGGGAAAAACTGTTTTTT
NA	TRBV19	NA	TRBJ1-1	CASSMSQGRAFF	TGTGCCAGTAGTATGAGTCAGGGAAGAGCTTTCTTT
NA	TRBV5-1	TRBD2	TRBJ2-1	CASSLGLAGFPYNEQFF	TGCGCCAGCAGCTTGGGACTAGCGGGGTTTCCCTACAATGAGCAGTTCTTC
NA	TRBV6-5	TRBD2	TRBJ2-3	CASGQRGARPDTQYF	TGTGCCAGCGGGCAGCGGGGGGCCCGTCCCGATACGCAGTATTTT
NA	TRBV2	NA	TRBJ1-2	CASSWGVGGYTF	TGTGCCAGCAGTTGGGGAGTTGGTGGCTACACCTTC
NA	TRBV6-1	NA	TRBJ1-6	CASSDSSSYNSPLHF	TGTGCCAGCAGTGATTCCAGCTCCTATAATTCACCCCTCCACTTT
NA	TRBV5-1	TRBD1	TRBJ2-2	CASSSQGEGTGELFF	TGCGCCAGCAGCTCGCAGGGGGAAGGCACCGGGGAGCTGTTTTTT
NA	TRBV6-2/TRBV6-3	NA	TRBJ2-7	CASSSNTVTYEQYF	TGTGCCAGCAGTTCCAACACAGTTACCTACGAGCAGTACTTC
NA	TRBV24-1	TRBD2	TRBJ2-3	CATSDPSGGGTDTQYF	TGTGCCACCAGTGATCCTAGCGGGGGGGGTACAGATACGCAGTATTTT
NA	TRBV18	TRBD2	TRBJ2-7	CASSPAGDEQYF	TGTGCCAGCTCACCAGCGGGGGACGAGCAGTACTTC
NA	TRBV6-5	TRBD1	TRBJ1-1	CASSLTGGNTEAFF	TGTGCCAGCAGCCTAACAGGGGGCAACACTGAAGCTTTCTTT
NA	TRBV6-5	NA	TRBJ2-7	CASSSLNEQYF	TGTGCCAGCAGTTCGCTAAACGAGCAGTACTTC
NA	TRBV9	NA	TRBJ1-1	CASSPPGRGWNTEAFF	TGTGCCAGCAGCCCCCCGGGGAGGGGGTGGAATACTGAAGCTTTCTTT
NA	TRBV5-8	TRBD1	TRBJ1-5	CASSLGQGAPHF	TGTGCCAGCAGCTTGGGACAGGGGGCCCCGCATTTT
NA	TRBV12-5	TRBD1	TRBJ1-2	CASGPGTGGYGYTF	TGTGCTAGTGGTCCTGGGACAGGGGGTTACGGCTACACCTTC
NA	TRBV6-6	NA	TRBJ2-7	CASENQRSHEQYF	TGTGCCAGCGAAAACCAGCGTAGTCACGAGCAGTACTTC
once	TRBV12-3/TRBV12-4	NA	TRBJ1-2	CASTQGSYGYTF	TGTGCCAGCACCCAGGGGAGTTACGGCTACACCTTC
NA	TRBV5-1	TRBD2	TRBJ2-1	CASSFQAGGRNEQFF	TGCGCCAGCAGCTTTCAAGCGGGGGGGCGTAATGAGCAGTTCTTC